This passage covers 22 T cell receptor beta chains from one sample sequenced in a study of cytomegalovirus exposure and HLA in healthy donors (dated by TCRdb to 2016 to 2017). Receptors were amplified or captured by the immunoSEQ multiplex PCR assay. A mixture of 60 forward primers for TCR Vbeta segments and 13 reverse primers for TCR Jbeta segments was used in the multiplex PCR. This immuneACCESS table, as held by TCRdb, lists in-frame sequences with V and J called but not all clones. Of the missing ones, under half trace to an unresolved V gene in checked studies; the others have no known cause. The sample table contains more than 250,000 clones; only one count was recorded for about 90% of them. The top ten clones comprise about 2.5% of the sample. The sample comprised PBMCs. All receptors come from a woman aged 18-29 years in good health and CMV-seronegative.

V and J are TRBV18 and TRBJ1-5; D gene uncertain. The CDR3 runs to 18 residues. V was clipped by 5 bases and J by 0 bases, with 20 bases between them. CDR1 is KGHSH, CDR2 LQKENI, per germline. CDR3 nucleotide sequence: TGTGCCAGCTCATTAAACAGTTTTGCCCCCAATAGCAATCAGCCCCAGCATTTT. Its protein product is CASSLNSFAPNSNQPQHF.

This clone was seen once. The DNA for the CDR3 is TGTGCCAGTAGTAAAGGGGACAGCAACTATGGCTACACCTTC. As protein: CASSKGDSNYGYTF. The chain couples TRBV7-3 to TRBJ1-2; 7 nucleotides agree with TRBD1. The CDR3 loop spans 14 amino acids. The germline V gene encodes CDR1 SGHTA and CDR2 FQGTGA. J gave up 2 bases and V 9 bases, and 9 bases lay outside the gene matches.

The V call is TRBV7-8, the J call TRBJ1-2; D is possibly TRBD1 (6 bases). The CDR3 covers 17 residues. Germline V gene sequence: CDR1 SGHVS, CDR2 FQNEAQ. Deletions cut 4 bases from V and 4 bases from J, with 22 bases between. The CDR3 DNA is TGTGCCAGCAGCTCCACCCCCCGGGGGGCGGGGGGCTATGGCTACACCTTC. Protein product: CASSSTPRGAGGYGYTF.

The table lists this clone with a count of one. The CDR3, as DNA: TGTGCCAGCAGCGCGGGACAGGGCGCTGAAGCTTTCTTT. It yields the protein CASSAGQGAEAFF. The V gene is TRBV9, the J gene TRBJ1-1, with 9 bases that match TRBD1. V was clipped by 3 bases and J by 6 bases; unmatched bases: 3. The CDR3 has 13 residues. In germline, CDR1 is SGDLS, CDR2 YYNGEE.

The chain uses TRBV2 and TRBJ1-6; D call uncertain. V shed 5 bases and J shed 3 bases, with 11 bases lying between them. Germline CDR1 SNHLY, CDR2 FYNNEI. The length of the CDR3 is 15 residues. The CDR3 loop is CASSLDISYNSPLHF. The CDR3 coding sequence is TGTGCCAGCAGTTTAGACATAAGCTATAATTCACCCCTCCACTTT.

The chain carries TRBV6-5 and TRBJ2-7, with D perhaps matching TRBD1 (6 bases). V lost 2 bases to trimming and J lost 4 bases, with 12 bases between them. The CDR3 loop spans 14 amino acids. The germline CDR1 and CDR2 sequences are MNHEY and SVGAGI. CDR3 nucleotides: TGTGCCAGCAGTTACAACAGGGACGGGTACGAGCAGTACTTC. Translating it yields CASSYNRDGYEQYF.

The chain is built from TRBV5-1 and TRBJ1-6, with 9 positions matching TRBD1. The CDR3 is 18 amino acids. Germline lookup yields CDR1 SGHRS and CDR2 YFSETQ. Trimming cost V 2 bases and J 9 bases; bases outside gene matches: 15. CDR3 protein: CASSLGAGQGARISPLHF. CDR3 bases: TGCGCCAGCAGCTTAGGTGCGGGACAGGGTGCGAGGATTTCACCCCTCCACTTT.

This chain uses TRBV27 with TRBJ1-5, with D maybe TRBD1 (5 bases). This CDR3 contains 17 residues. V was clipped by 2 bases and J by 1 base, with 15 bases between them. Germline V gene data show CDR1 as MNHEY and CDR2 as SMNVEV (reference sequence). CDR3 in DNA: TGTGCCAGCAGTTTAAGTGCAGGGTTCAGGAGCAATCAGCCCCAGCATTTT. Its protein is CASSLSAGFRSNQPQHF.

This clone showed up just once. As DNA, the CDR3 is TGTGCCAGCAGGCCGATGACGGGGGGGCCGGTTGCCCTTTACGAGACCCAGTACTTC. Its translation: CASRPMTGGPVALYETQYF. V gene TRBV5-4 combines with J gene TRBJ2-5; 8 bases are shared with TRBD2. The V gene end was trimmed by 5 bases and the J gene end by 5 bases; junction bases not matched to a gene: 23. The CDR3 length is 19 residues. The germline gives CDR1 SGHNT, CDR2 YYREEE (reference sequence).

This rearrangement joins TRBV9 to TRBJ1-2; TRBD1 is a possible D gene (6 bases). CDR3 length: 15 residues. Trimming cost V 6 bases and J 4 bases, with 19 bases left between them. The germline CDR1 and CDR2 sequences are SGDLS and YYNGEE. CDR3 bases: TGTGCCAGCACCACCTCTGGACAGACAATCTATGGCTACACCTTC. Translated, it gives CASTTSGQTIYGYTF.

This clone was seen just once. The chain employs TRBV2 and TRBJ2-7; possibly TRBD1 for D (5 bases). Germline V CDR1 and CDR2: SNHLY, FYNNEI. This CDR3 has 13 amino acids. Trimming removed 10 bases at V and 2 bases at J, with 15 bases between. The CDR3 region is CAIRKGQPYEQYF. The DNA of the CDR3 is TGTGCCATCCGTAAGGGGCAGCCCTACGAGCAGTACTTC.

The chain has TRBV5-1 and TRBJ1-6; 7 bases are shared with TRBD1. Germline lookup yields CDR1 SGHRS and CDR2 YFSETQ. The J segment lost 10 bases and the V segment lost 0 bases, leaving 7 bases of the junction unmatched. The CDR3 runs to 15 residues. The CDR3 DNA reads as TGCGCCAGCAGCTTGGGAGAGGGGGCATACTCACCCCTCCACTTT. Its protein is CASSLGEGAYSPLHF.

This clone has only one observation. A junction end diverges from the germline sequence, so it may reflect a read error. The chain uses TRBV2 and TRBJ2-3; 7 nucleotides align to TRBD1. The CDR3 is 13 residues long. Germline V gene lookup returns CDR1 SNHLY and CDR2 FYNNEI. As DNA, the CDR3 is TGTGCCAGCAGTGAGAACTGGACAGGTACGCAGTATTTT. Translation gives CASSENWTGTQYF.

CDR3 coding DNA: TGTGCCAGCAGTCTGACATGGGGGCCTGGAAACACCATATATTTT. This sequence encodes CASSLTWGPGNTIYF. This chain connects TRBV27 to TRBJ1-3, with TRBD1 as a possible D gene (6 bases). Trimming removed 5 bases at V and 2 bases at J, with 13 bases between. CDR1 MNHEY and CDR2 SMNVEV come from the germline V gene (reference sequence). This CDR3 region has 15 residues.

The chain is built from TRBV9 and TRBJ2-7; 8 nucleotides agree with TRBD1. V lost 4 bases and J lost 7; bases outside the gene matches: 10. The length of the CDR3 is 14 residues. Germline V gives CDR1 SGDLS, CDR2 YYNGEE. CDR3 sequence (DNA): TGTGCCAGCAGCTACCGGGACAGGATTGAGGAGCAGTACTTC. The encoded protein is CASSYRDRIEEQYF. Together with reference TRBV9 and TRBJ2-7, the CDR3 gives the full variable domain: DSGVTQTPKHLITATGQRVTLRCSPRSGDLSVYWYQQSLDQGLQFLIQYYNGEERAKGNILERFSAQQFPDLHSELNLSSLELGDSALYFCASSYRDRIEEQYFGPGTRLTVT.

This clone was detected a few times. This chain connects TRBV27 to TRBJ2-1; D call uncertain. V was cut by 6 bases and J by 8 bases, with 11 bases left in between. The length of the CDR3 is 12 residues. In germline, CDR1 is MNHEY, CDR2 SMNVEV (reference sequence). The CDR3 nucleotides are TGTGCCAGCAGACCGACAAAAGATGAGCAGTTCTTC. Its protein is CASRPTKDEQFF.

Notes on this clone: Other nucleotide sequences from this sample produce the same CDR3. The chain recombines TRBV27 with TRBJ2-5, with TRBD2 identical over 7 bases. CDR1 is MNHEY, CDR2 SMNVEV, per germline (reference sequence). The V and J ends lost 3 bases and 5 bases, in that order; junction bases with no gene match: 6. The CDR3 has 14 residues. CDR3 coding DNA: TGTGCCAGCAGTTTCGGCGGGAGCCAGGAGACCCAGTACTTC. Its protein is CASSFGGSQETQYF.

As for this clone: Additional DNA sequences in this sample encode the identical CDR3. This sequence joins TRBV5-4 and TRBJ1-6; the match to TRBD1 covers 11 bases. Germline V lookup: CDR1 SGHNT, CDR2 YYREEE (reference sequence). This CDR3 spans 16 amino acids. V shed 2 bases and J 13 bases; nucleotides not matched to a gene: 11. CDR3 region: CASSFGQGAKGSPLHF. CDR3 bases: TGTGCCAGCAGCTTTGGACAGGGGGCAAAGGGATCCCCCCTCCACTTT.

The CDR3 nucleotides are TGTGCCAGCAGTGAAGCGCAGATAGCAAGACCCCAGCATTTT. This codes for CASSEAQIARPQHF. The chain joins TRBV2 to TRBJ1-5; D call uncertain. The CDR3 is made up of 14 amino acids. Germline V gene lookup returns CDR1 SNHLY and CDR2 FYNNEI. Trimming shortened V by 0 bases and J by 10 bases, and 13 bases separated the two germline ends.

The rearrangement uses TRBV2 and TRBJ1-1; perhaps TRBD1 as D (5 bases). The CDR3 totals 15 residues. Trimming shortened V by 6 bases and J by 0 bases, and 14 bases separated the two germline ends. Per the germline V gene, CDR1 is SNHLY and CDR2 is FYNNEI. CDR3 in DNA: TGTGCCAGCAGACCCCAGGGCACCATGAACACTGAAGCTTTCTTT. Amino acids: CASRPQGTMNTEAFF. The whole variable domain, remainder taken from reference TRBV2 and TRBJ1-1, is EPEVTQTPSHQVTQMGQEVILRCVPISNHLYFYWYRQILGQKVEFLVSFYNNEISEKSEIFDDQFSVERPDGSNFTLKIRSTKLEDSAMYFCASRPQGTMNTEAFFGQGTRLTVV.

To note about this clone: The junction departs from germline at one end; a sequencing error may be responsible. The CDR3, as DNA: TGTGCCAGCAGGTTGGGACAGCTTAACACCGGGGAGCTGTTTTTT. It encodes CASRLGQLNTGELFF. V gene TRBV5-6 combines with J gene TRBJ2-2, with TRBD1 identical over 7 bases. Germline V lookup: CDR1 SGHDT, CDR2 YYEEEE. CDR3 length: 15 amino acids.

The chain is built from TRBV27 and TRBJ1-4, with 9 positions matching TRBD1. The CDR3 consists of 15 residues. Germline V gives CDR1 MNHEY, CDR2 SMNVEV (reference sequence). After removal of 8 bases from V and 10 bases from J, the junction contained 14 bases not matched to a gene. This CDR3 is CASSVAGTGYGKLFF. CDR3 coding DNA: TGTGCCAGCTCCGTTGCGGGGACAGGGTACGGAAAACTGTTTTTT.